This T cell receptor (beta chain) was sequenced for a study of blood T cell repertoires in COVID-19. Study processing details: Estimated nucleated cell counts came from reference gene primer amplification. TCRdb's copy holds only in-frame clones and misses some; the assay was immunoSEQ multiplex PCR. V and J calls and clone size come straight from that table; D and trimming were deduced from the DNA. The sample lists hundreds of thousands of clones, 85% to 90% occurring once. This clone occurred a few times. Germline V lookup: CDR1 MNHEY, CDR2 SVGEGT. Trimming removed 2 bases from V and 10 bases from J; junction bases left unmatched: 15. CDR3 length: 17 amino acids.

The rearrangement links TRBV6-2 or TRBV6-3 to TRBJ2-1, with 9 bases that match TRBD2. The sequence derives from a woman between 50 and 59 years old with COVID-19, enrolled during active disease. Material: peripheral blood. This CDR3 is CASSYVHGGLASREQFF. CDR3 DNA: TGTGCCAGCAGTTACGTCCATGGGGGACTAGCTTCACGGGAGCAGTTCTTC.